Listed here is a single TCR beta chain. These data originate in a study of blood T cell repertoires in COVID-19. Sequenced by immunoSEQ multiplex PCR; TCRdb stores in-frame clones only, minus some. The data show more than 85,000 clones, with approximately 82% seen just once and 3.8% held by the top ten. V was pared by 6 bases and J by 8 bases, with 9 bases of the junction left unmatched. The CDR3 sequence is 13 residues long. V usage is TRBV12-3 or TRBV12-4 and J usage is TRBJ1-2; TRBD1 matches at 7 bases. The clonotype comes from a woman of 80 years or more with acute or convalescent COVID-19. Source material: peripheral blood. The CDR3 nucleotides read TGTGCCAGCAGCCGTGAGGGGGCGGTGGGCTACACCTTC. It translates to CASSREGAVGYTF.